One T cell receptor (beta chain) is described in this entry. Its antigen is still unknown. CDR3 length equals 10 residues. V dropped 6 bases and J dropped 7 bases, with 7 bases sitting between them. The germline V gene encodes CDR1 DFQATT and CDR2 SNEGSKA (reference sequence). TCRdb redid the calling of the 5' RACE reads with MiXCR, one entry per CDR3 protein. Of a few hundred thousand distinct CDR3 sequences in the sample, around a fifth were seen once. These data come from a study of T-cell memory formation after mild COVID-19. General study points: Cross-reactive memory apparently joined, as some responding clones appeared in pre-infection memory. Contracting CD8+ clones were enriched in EMRA, CD4+ mainly in CM and EM.

Sequenced input: PBMCs or a T cell subset sorted from them (not recorded which). The chain is built from TRBV20-1 and TRBJ2-1; D not certain. This receptor was identified in a man between 18 and 35 years old who had mild COVID-19 (a few samples of this study predate the infection). Cell type and time point are not known. The CDR3 reads CSAQLNEQFF. CDR3 DNA sequence: TGCAGTGCGCAGCTAAATGAGCAGTTCTTC.